This TCR beta chain derives from a study of blood T cells in healthy people across ages. General study points: Diversity figures based on one million T cells were deemed too low.

On this clonotype: The antigen is not known.

Deletions cut 6 bases from V and 6 bases from J, with 5 bases between. CDR3 length: 11 amino acids. Germline-derived CDR1 and CDR2 are SNHLY and FYNNEI. Sample-barcoded 5' priming and a J-beta primer mix drove a second PCR of about 6 to 12 cycles. All samples gave at least 2.5 million CDR3-containing paired-end reads. One entry per CDR3 protein, called by TCRdb with MiXCR from the 5' RACE reads. The table includes roughly 1,800,000 distinct CDR3 sequences, about 50% detected once. This receptor was obtained from a woman aged 40 to 50 in good health. Sequenced sample: blood. The chain has TRBV2 and TRBJ2-2; the D gene could be TRBD1 or TRBD2 (5 bases each). CDR3 sequence: CASRGAGELFF. Written as DNA, the CDR3 is TGTGCCAGCAGGGGGGCCGGGGAGCTGTTTTTT.